The text below deals with one T cell receptor (beta chain). This sample is drawn from a study of blood T cell repertoires in COVID-19. Study summary: Specimens from acute and convalescent COVID-19 originated in the United States, Italy and Spain. In each case, the material was cDNA or gDNA derived from T cells, B-cell-depleted T cells, or PBMCs.

V gave up 3 bases and J gave up 1 base; unmatched junction bases: 3. The length of the CDR3 is 16 residues. The germline V gene encodes CDR1 LNHDA and CDR2 SQIVND (reference sequence). Allocation to cohorts depended on clinical history reported by the participants. Among Cohort 3 donors, those recovered had two negative PCRs, clearance, or symptom resolution. TCRdb keeps only in-frame clones here, not all; method: immunoSEQ multiplex PCR. The data hold a few hundred thousand clones, with 70% to 90% observed a single time. This clonotype was sampled from a woman in her thirties who had recovered from COVID-19. What was sequenced was PBMCs or T cells enriched from blood (not recorded which). This sequence joins TRBV19 and TRBJ2-5; 12 bases align to TRBD2. CDR3 in amino acids: CASSMGGLAGQETQYF. As DNA, the CDR3 is TGTGCCAGTAGTATGGGGGGACTAGCGGGCCAAGAGACCCAGTACTTC.